The 9 T cell receptor beta chains reported below all come from one sample, sequenced in a study of cytomegalovirus exposure and HLA in healthy donors. The PCR employed 60 Vbeta primers together with 13 Jbeta primers. Only in-frame clones appear in the TCRdb table, and some are missing; sequencing was by immunoSEQ multiplex PCR. The sample contains roughly 120,000 clones, roughly 68% of which appear only once. What was sequenced was PBMCs. The receptor set was obtained from a woman aged 45 to 65 in good health and CMV-seropositive.

The gene calls are TRBV2 and TRBJ2-3; 7 bases fit TRBD2. Germline CDR1 is SNHLY and CDR2 is FYNNEI. The CDR3 sequence is 16 residues long. Losses at the gene ends were 8 bases for V and 4 bases for J; bases not matched to a gene: 15. The CDR3 DNA sequence: TGTGCCAGCTCCCTCGGCCGGACTAGTCCGTCAGATACGCAGTATTTT. It encodes CASSLGRTSPSDTQYF.

This clone has just a few counts. The chain uses TRBV19 and TRBJ2-2, with a possible D match to TRBD1 (6 bases). Germline V gene data show CDR1 as LNHDA and CDR2 as SQIVND (reference sequence). The CDR3 has 15 amino acids. V was shortened by 3 bases and J by 3 bases, with 11 bases between the two germline ends. CDR3 coding DNA: TGTGCCAGTAGTATTCAGGGGACGGACACCGGGGAGCTGTTTTTT. Protein product: CASSIQGTDTGELFF.

The chain combines TRBV11-2 with TRBJ1-2; D not certain. V was pared by 5 bases and J by 3 bases, with 13 bases between. The CDR3 is 14 residues long. Looked up from germline, CDR1 is SGHAT and CDR2 is FQNNGV. DNA for the CDR3: TGTGCCAGCAGCCCCCGTTCCCGGGACTATGGCTACACCTTC. This sequence encodes CASSPRSRDYGYTF.

The chain combines TRBV7-9 with TRBJ2-7; 7 bases are shared with TRBD1. The germline gives CDR1 SEHNR, CDR2 FQNEAQ (reference sequence). V lost 5 bases to trimming and J lost 5 bases; unmatched junction nucleotides: 9. This CDR3 has 14 residues. CDR3 in DNA: TGTGCCAGCAGCCAAGGACAGGCTTACCACGAGCAGTACTTC. Translated: CASSQGQAYHEQYF.

Remarks on this clone: Compared with germline, one end of the junction differs, possibly owing to a read error. The rearrangement links TRBV7-9 to TRBJ1-4; TRBD1 matches 7 bases. Germline V gene sequence: CDR1 SEHNR, CDR2 FQNEAQ (reference sequence). The CDR3 is 16 residues long. The CDR3 DNA follows: TGTTCCAGCAGCTTGGTGTGGGACAGTAAAAATGAAAAACTGTTTTTT. It yields the protein CSSSLVWDSKNEKLFF.

The rearrangement joins TRBV11-2 to TRBJ2-4; the D is unclear. Trimming removed 0 bases from V and 0 bases from J, with 9 bases in between. The CDR3 has 16 residues. Germline CDR1 and CDR2: SGHAT and FQNNGV. DNA for the CDR3: TGTGCCAGCAGCTTAGACCCGACAATAGCCAAAAACATTCAGTACTTC. Protein sequence: CASSLDPTIAKNIQYF.

The rearrangement uses TRBV5-4 and TRBJ2-3; 9 nucleotides align to TRBD2. After removal of 4 bases from V and 1 base from J, the junction contained 16 bases not matched to a gene. CDR1 is SGHNT and CDR2 is YYREEE in the germline V gene (reference sequence). This CDR3 has 19 residues. The CDR3 nucleotides read TGTGCCAGCAGCCGACGGTCGGGACTAGCCATCACCCGCACAGATACGCAGTATTTT. Encoded protein: CASSRRSGLAITRTDTQYF.

There are a few counts of this clone. J is TRBJ1-6 and V is TRBV5-6, with D possibly TRBD1 on 5 matching bases. Trimming stripped 4 bases from V and 6 bases from J, with 17 bases between. The CDR3 extends over 16 amino acids. Germline CDR1 is SGHDT and CDR2 is YYEEEE. The CDR3 coding sequence is TGTGCCAGCAGCGGAGACAGAGGAAACGGTAATTCACCCCTCCACTTT. This sequence encodes CASSGDRGNGNSPLHF.

CDR3 nucleotide sequence: TGTGCCAGCAGTTACTCGGGACACAAGAACGAGCAGTACTTC. Residues: CASSYSGHKNEQYF. The V call is TRBV6-6, the J call TRBJ2-7, with D tentatively TRBD1 (6 bases). Trimming cost V 0 bases and J 5 bases, with 11 bases left between them. The CDR3 totals 14 residues. The V gene's germline CDR1 is MNHNY and CDR2 SVGAGI (reference sequence).